One TCR beta chain is described in this entry. Its matching antigen is unknown. This entry comes from a study of T cell repertoires in cytomegalovirus infection. CDR3 size: 14 residues. V dropped 8 bases and J dropped 3 bases, with 16 bases sitting between them. The germline V gene encodes CDR1 MNHNY and CDR2 SVGAGI (reference sequence). TCRdb recomputed calls from the reads with MiXCR, one row per CDR3 protein. The top ten hold roughly 19% of the sample, which has some 270,000 distinct CDR3 sequences, less than 25% seen once. Study outcomes and limitations: Predominance within the ex vivo response was attributable to HLA-C-restricted CMV-specific TCR beta clonotypes.

The source is a human donor in good health (CMV status not recorded). Some clones in this sample may be carry-over from other donors' samples. V usage is TRBV6-6 and J usage is TRBJ1-1; a weak D match, TRBD1 (5 bases). Sequenced here: cultured PBMCs, sampled from culture after CMV antigen stimulation. CDR3 loop: CASEPWTGHTEAFF. CDR3 coding DNA: TGTGCCAGCGAACCCTGGACGGGGCACACTGAAGCTTTCTTT.